This is a list of T cell receptor beta chains from one sample in a study of regulatory T cells in long-lasting Graves disease. Using its own MiXCR run on the multiplex PCR reads, TCRdb lists one record per CDR3 protein. The sample has roughly 430,000 distinct CDR3 sequences, approximately 22% seen once; the top ten hold more than 13%. The specimen comprised peripheral blood mononuclear cells (PBMCs), sampled when the disease was refractory, from a patient treated with antithyroid drugs. The receptor set was obtained from a female donor with Graves disease. Both conserved end residues are part of each CDR3. D genes are given only for firm matches. Where a row states a size, it is once, few, many or the class of an expanded clone; other rows omit it.

>.|.|TRBV20-1|TRBJ1-6
CSARDGSSYNSPLHF
TGCAGTGCCAGAGACGGGAGCTCCTATAATTCACCCCTCCACTTT
>TRBD1|.|TRBV7-8|TRBJ2-7
CASSTTGGDEQYF
TGTGCCAGCAGCACTACAGGGGGCGACGAGCAGTACTTC
>TRBD2|many|TRBV10-2|TRBJ2-7
CASSESYSGVYEQYF
TGCGCCAGCAGTGAGTCCTATAGCGGGGTCTACGAGCAGTACTTC
>.|few|TRBV20-1|TRBJ2-7
CSARASVYEQYF
TGCAGTGCTAGAGCTTCGGTCTACGAGCAGTACTTC
>.|few|TRBV18|TRBJ1-2
CASSPRREQRWYGYTF
TGTGCCAGCTCACCACGCCGGGAACAGCGATGGTATGGCTACACCTTC
>.|.|TRBV29-1|TRBJ1-3
CSALAESGNTIYF
TGCAGCGCGCTGGCGGAATCTGGAAACACCATATATTTT
>TRBD2|many|TRBV2|TRBJ2-2
CASSHGLAGTNTGELFF
TGTGCCAGCAGCCACGGACTAGCGGGGACGAACACCGGGGAGCTGTTTTTT
>.|.|TRBV6-1|TRBJ1-1
CASMIHLLAQAGAEAFF
TGTGCCAGCATGATTCACCTCCTGGCTCAGGCCGGCGCTGAAGCTTTCTTT
>.|once|TRBV30|TRBJ2-1
CAWSPYFTYNEQFF
TGTGCCTGGAGCCCTTATTTCACCTACAATGAGCAGTTCTTC
>.|.|TRBV19|TRBJ2-2
CASSIGLGDTGELFF
TGTGCCAGTAGTATAGGTCTCGGCGACACCGGGGAGCTGTTTTTT
>.|many|TRBV14|TRBJ2-7
CASSRKSSYEQYF
TGTGCCAGCAGCCGCAAAAGCTCCTACGAGCAGTACTTC
>.|.|TRBV29-1|TRBJ2-2
CSVVRDSNTGELFF
TGCAGCGTTGTAAGGGACTCGAACACCGGGGAGCTGTTTTTT
>.|many|TRBV15|TRBJ2-2
CATSRDLTGELFF
TGTGCCACCAGCAGAGATCTCACCGGGGAGCTGTTTTTT
>.|many|TRBV27|TRBJ1-4
CASSHGQSDNEKLFF
TGTGCCAGCAGTCATGGACAGTCCGATAATGAAAAACTGTTTTTT
>TRBD1|many|TRBV2|TRBJ2-7
CASRRDRGTYEQYF
TGTGCCAGCAGGCGGGACAGGGGGACCTACGAGCAGTACTTC
>.|many|TRBV28|TRBJ2-7
CASIGDLTKGEQYF
TGTGCCAGCATAGGGGACCTCACAAAGGGAGAGCAGTACTTC
>.|many|TRBV27|TRBJ1-1
CASSSQMGRYTEAFF
TGTGCCAGCAGTTCCCAGATGGGGAGGTACACTGAAGCTTTCTTT
>.|.|TRBV24-1|TRBJ2-2
CATSDSAAGSSYTGELFF
TGTGCCACCAGTGATTCGGCAGCAGGGTCTTCTTACACCGGGGAGCTGTTTTTT
>.|.|TRBV19|TRBJ2-3
CASSIVQLTPGTDTQYF
TGTGCCAGTAGTATAGTTCAGTTAACCCCTGGCACAGATACGCAGTATTTT
>.|few|TRBV20-1|TRBJ2-7
CSIRTDAYEQYF
TGCAGTATCAGGACTGACGCCTACGAGCAGTACTTC
>TRBD2|many|TRBV12-3/TRBV12-4|TRBJ2-2
CASAQQAGGNTGELFF
TGTGCCAGCGCGCAACAAGCGGGAGGGAACACCGGGGAGCTGTTTTTT
>.|many|TRBV19|TRBJ1-2
CASSYHKIHPFNYGYTF
TGTGCCAGTAGTTACCACAAGATTCACCCTTTTAACTATGGCTACACCTTC
>.|.|TRBV7-2|TRBJ2-2
CASSLARTGELFF
TGTGCCAGCAGCTTAGCGCGGACCGGGGAGCTGTTTTTT
>TRBD1|many|TRBV3-1|TRBJ1-1
CASSQRQGGTEAFF
TGTGCCAGCAGCCAACGACAGGGCGGCACTGAAGCTTTCTTT
>TRBD2|.|TRBV28|TRBJ2-1
CASSSGAGGKNEQFF
TGTGCCAGCAGTTCGGGAGCGGGAGGAAAGAATGAGCAGTTCTTC
>.|many|TRBV2|TRBJ2-5
CASSDRVRKETQYF
TGTGCCAGCAGTGACAGGGTACGAAAAGAGACCCAGTACTTC
>TRBD1|few|TRBV28|TRBJ2-5
CASSFGQDLGETQYF
TGTGCCAGCAGCTTTGGACAGGACTTAGGGGAGACCCAGTACTTC
>TRBD2|many|TRBV7-8|TRBJ2-7
CASSGGLAVSYEQYF
TGTGCCAGCAGCGGTGGACTAGCGGTCTCCTACGAGCAGTACTTC
>.|.|TRBV5-5|TRBJ2-7
CASSSSRGAGYEQYF
TGTGCCAGCAGCTCCAGCCGGGGGGCGGGCTACGAGCAGTACTTC
>TRBD2|.|TRBV7-2|TRBJ2-2
CASSSGRVFSGRLTGELFF
TGTGCCAGCAGCTCCGGGAGGGTGTTCAGCGGGAGGCTCACCGGGGAGCTGTTTTTT
>.|.|TRBV20-1|TRBJ1-2
CSAREGGAGYTF
TGCAGTGCTAGAGAGGGGGGGGCCGGCTACACCTTC
>TRBD2|.|TRBV5-1|TRBJ2-1
CASTLGREGLNNEQFF
TGCGCCAGCACCCTAGGGCGGGAGGGCCTCAACAATGAGCAGTTCTTC
>.|many|TRBV28|TRBJ2-6
CASSSGGAGANVLTF
TGTGCCAGCAGTTCTGGCGGCGCTGGGGCCAACGTCCTGACTTTC
>.|many|TRBV6-5|TRBJ2-7
CASSYGGPYEQYF
TGTGCCAGCAGTTATGGGGGCCCCTACGAGCAGTACTTC
>TRBD2|many|TRBV28|TRBJ2-7
CASSFLAGAPYEQYF
TGTGCCAGCAGTTTCCTAGCGGGAGCCCCCTACGAGCAGTACTTC
>.|many|TRBV10-3|TRBJ1-2
CAISVGAGNHGYTF
TGTGCCATCAGTGTCGGGGCAGGGAACCATGGCTACACCTTC
>TRBD1|many|TRBV20-1|TRBJ1-2
CSARDFRGRSYGYTF
TGCAGTGCTAGAGATTTCAGGGGGCGCAGCTATGGCTACACCTTC
>TRBD1|many|TRBV29-1|TRBJ1-2
CSVSTGGRYYGYTF
TGCAGCGTTTCTACAGGGGGACGGTACTATGGCTACACCTTC
>.|few|TRBV18|TRBJ2-7
CASSTQGGDYEQYF
TGTGCCAGCTCAACACAGGGCGGGGATTACGAGCAGTACTTC
>.|many|TRBV29-1|TRBJ1-1
CSAAGATGEAFF
TGCAGCGCCGCGGGGGCAACAGGTGAAGCTTTCTTT
>TRBD2|.|TRBV6-1|TRBJ2-7
CASSERLAGTASEQYF
TGTGCCAGCAGTGAACGGTTAGCGGGGACCGCTAGTGAGCAGTACTTC